This T cell receptor beta chain came from a study of shared clonotypes between healthy human individuals. Study-wide results and limits: Depth was large, yet rarefaction showed that sorted-subset sequencing was incomplete. The naive CD4 repertoires of a few donors were compared, and approximately 5.3% of clonotypes were shared.

As concerns this clone: The antigen is unknown.

Those who donated, Caucasian adults without exception, all lived in Nashville, Tennessee. The table came from immunoSEQ multiplex PCR; TCRdb's copy has only in-frame clones and leaves some out. The sample yields under 650,000 clones, 90% to 96% seen once. The sequence was obtained from a young woman in good health. Sequenced sample: naive CD4+ T cells sorted from blood. Subset specified: CD45RA+ positively selected.

CDR3 in amino acids: CASRDSRSNQPQHF. The CDR3 DNA reads as TGTGCCTCCCGGGATTCGCGAAGCAATCAGCCCCAGCATTTT. The rearrangement links TRBV10-3 to TRBJ1-5, with unresolved D. The CDR3 has 14 amino acids. V gave up 11 bases and J gave up 1 base, with 15 bases separating them. Germline lookup yields CDR1 ENHRY and CDR2 SYGVKD.